The 17 T cell receptor beta chains presented below share a single source sample, sequenced in a study of OX40 agonist ivuxolimab in advanced cancers. Using immunoSEQ multiplex PCR, the repertoire was profiled, and TCRdb retains in-frame clones only, with some absent. Of tens of thousands of clones listed, over 80% are singletons. The sequenced sample was CD4+ or CD8+ T cells sorted from blood, obtained in a trial of the OX40 agonist ivuxolimab. The receptor source for this set is an adult with an advanced solid tumor such as melanoma, head and neck, liver or kidney cancer.

J is TRBJ1-5 and V is TRBV5-6; the D gene is possibly TRBD1 (5 bases). The CDR3 loop spans 12 amino acids. In germline, CDR1 is SGHDT, CDR2 YYEEEE. Trimming took 2 bases from V and 7 from J, leaving 7 bases between them. The CDR3 spells CASSFSGQPQHF. The CDR3 DNA reads TGTGCCAGCAGCTTTTCAGGGCAGCCCCAGCATTTT.

CDR3 region: CASRGRADPGEAFF. CDR3 bases: TGTGCCAGCAGAGGAAGGGCCGACCCGGGTGAAGCTTTCTTT. The V gene is TRBV6-1, the J gene TRBJ1-1; no definite D call. From germline, CDR1 is MNHNS and CDR2 SASEGT. This CDR3 has 14 amino acids. Trimming removed 6 bases at V and 7 bases at J, with 18 bases between.

The chain recombines TRBV10-1 with TRBJ1-6; D may be TRBD1 (6 bases). Germline V gene sequence: CDR1 WNHNN, CDR2 SYGVQD (reference sequence). CDR3 length: 15 amino acids. Deletions cut 6 bases from V and 9 bases from J, with 18 bases between. The CDR3 coding sequence is TGCGCCAGCAGGATCTCGGGGGGGGCAAGTTCACCCCTCCACTTT. Protein sequence: CASRISGGASSPLHF.

The chain carries TRBV2 and TRBJ2-1; D is ambiguous. V was clipped by 4 bases and J by 0 bases, with 7 bases between them. There are 14 residues in the CDR3. Germline assignment: CDR1 SNHLY and CDR2 FYNNEI. CDR3 sequence (DNA): TGTGCCAGCAGTGGCTTCAGCTCCTACAATGAGCAGTTCTTC. This encodes CASSGFSSYNEQFF.

The rearrangement links TRBV1 to TRBJ2-5. TRBV1 is a recognized pseudogene. The CDR3 runs 14 residues. The CDR3 is CTSSQDSLGETQYF. Written as DNA, the CDR3 is TGCACCAGCAGCCAAGATAGCCTAGGGGAGACCCAGTACTTC.

The chain uses TRBV10-3 and TRBJ2-3; unclear D gene. The ends were cut back, 7 bases at V and 4 bases at J, with 18 bases in the middle. Germline loops: CDR1 ENHRY, CDR2 SYGVKD. The CDR3 is 15 amino acids. CDR3 in DNA: TGTGCCATCAATGTGGCATGGGGTGGAGCAGATACGCAGTATTTT. Its translation: CAINVAWGGADTQYF.

The gene calls are TRBV6-1 and TRBJ1-5; D is uncertain. CDR1 and CDR2 from the germline V gene are MNHNS and SASEGT. V lost 6 bases, J lost 0 bases, and 9 bases lay in between. This CDR3 spans 14 amino acids. The CDR3 here is CASRTSYSNQPQHF. The CDR3 DNA reads as TGTGCCAGCAGGACATCCTATAGCAATCAGCCCCAGCATTTT.

This chain links TRBV9 with TRBJ2-3, with D unresolved. The V end lost 7 bases, the J end lost 6 bases, and 12 bases lay between the germline ends. Germline-derived CDR1 and CDR2 are SGDLS and YYNGEE. The CDR3 length is 12 residues. The CDR3 is CASGGRADTQYF. DNA for the CDR3: TGTGCCAGCGGCGGACGGGCCGATACGCAGTATTTT.

V gene TRBV28 combines with J gene TRBJ2-3; weak D call: TRBD1 (6 bases). This CDR3 contains 16 residues. The V end lost 8 bases, the J end lost 0 bases, and 18 bases lay between the germline ends. Germline V gene sequence: CDR1 MDHEN, CDR2 SYDVKM. The CDR3 is CASVGSRGASTDTQYF. CDR3 DNA: TGTGCCAGCGTGGGCAGCAGGGGTGCTAGCACAGATACGCAGTATTTT.

This clone occurred once. The chain has TRBV6-6 and TRBJ2-2; TRBD1 or TRBD2 may be the D gene (6 bases each). V lost 10 bases and J lost 3, with 15 bases in between. The germline CDR1 and CDR2 sequences are MNHNY and SVGAGI (reference sequence). The CDR3 runs 14 residues. CDR3 region: CATQEGEDTGELFF. CDR3 sequence (DNA): TGTGCCACCCAGGAGGGGGAAGACACCGGGGAGCTGTTTTTT.

The chain uses TRBV18 and TRBJ2-7, with TRBD2 matching 10 bases. Trimming removed 3 bases from V and 4 bases from J; junction bases left unmatched: 6. This CDR3 has 15 residues. The germline CDR1 and CDR2 sequences are KGHSH and LQKENI. CDR3 protein: CASSPASGRPYEQYF. CDR3 coding DNA: TGTGCCAGCTCACCTGCTAGCGGGAGACCGTACGAGCAGTACTTC.

Comments on this clone: A far larger clone differs by one base, so this is likely a read error. The chain links TRBV6-9 to TRBJ2-1; D could derive from TRBD1 or TRBD2 (6 bases each). The V and J ends lost 5 bases and 8 bases respectively, with 22 bases between them. This CDR3 has 16 amino acids. Germline V gene lookup returns CDR1 MNHGY and CDR2 SVAAGI. The CDR3 protein is CASSGGRDSEDDEQFF. The CDR3 region has the DNA TGTGCCAGCAGTGGGGGCCGGGACTCGGAGGACGATGAGCAGTTCTTC.

This chain connects TRBV5-1 to TRBJ2-3; 15 bases are shared with TRBD2. Trimming removed 2 bases from V and 2 bases from J; junction bases left unmatched: 3. CDR1 is SGHRS, CDR2 YFSETQ, per germline. This CDR3 region has 17 residues. The CDR3: CASSLGLAGGPTDTQYF. The CDR3 DNA follows: TGCGCCAGCAGCTTAGGACTAGCGGGAGGGCCCACAGATACGCAGTATTTT.

The V and J genes are TRBV10-3 and TRBJ1-3; D unclear. V was pared by 0 bases and J by 5 bases, with 11 bases between. Germline-derived CDR1 and CDR2 are ENHRY and SYGVKD. There are 15 residues in the CDR3. The CDR3 nucleotides are TGTGCCATCAGTGAGTCTGGTATGGCCAGAAACACCATATATTTT. It is translated as CAISESGMARNTIYF.

The gene calls are TRBV5-4 and TRBJ2-1; 10 bases match TRBD1. Germline assignment: CDR1 SGHNT and CDR2 YYREEE (reference sequence). CDR3 size: 15 residues. The V and J ends lost 5 bases and 2 bases, in that order; junction bases with no gene match: 4. The CDR3, as DNA: TGTGCCAGCAGAACCGGGACAGGGGCCTACAATGAGCAGTTCTTC. Residues: CASRTGTGAYNEQFF.

The J gene is TRBJ2-1, the V gene TRBV7-8; maybe TRBD2 (6 bases). CDR1 is SGHVS, CDR2 FQNEAQ, per germline. This CDR3 is built from 12 residues. The ends were cut back, 5 bases at V and 12 bases at J, with 14 bases in the middle. CDR3 DNA sequence: TGTGCCAGCAGCCCCCCAGCGGGTGGGCAGTTCTTC. This encodes CASSPPAGGQFF.

This rearrangement joins TRBV19 to TRBJ1-2; D gene ambiguous. The germline CDR1 and CDR2 sequences are LNHDA and SQIVND (reference sequence). The CDR3 runs 16 residues. The V and J ends lost 3 bases and 4 bases respectively, with 18 bases between them. CDR3 in amino acids: CASSISASADFYGYTF. The CDR3, as DNA: TGTGCCAGTAGTATTTCGGCCTCGGCAGATTTCTATGGCTACACCTTC.